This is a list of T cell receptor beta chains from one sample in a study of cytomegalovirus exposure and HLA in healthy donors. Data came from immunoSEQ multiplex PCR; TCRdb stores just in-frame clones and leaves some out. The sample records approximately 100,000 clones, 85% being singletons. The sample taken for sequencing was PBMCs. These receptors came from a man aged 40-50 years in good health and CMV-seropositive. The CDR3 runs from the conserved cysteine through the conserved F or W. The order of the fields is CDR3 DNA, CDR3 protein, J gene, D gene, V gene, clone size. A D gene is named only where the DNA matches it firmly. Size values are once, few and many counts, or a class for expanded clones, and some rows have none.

TGTGCCAGCAGTGCAGGGGGGAACACTGAAGCTTTCTTT,CASSAGGNTEAFF,TRBJ1-1,TRBD1,TRBV6-1,NA
TGCGCCAGCAGCTTGAGCTTAGTCACTGAGCAGTTCTTC,CASSLSLVTEQFF,TRBJ2-1,NA,TRBV5-1,NA
TGTGCCAGCAGCTTAGTACAGGGGCACACCGGGGAGCTGTTTTTT,CASSLVQGHTGELFF,TRBJ2-2,TRBD1,TRBV7-8,NA
TGTGCCAGCAGTTTTCTCCCAACTAATGAAAAACTGTTTTTT,CASSFLPTNEKLFF,TRBJ1-4,NA,TRBV27,NA
TGCGCCAGCAGCCGCCTGACCGGGACAGGGGCCTACGAGCAGTACTTC,CASSRLTGTGAYEQYF,TRBJ2-7,TRBD1,TRBV5-1,NA
TGTGCCAGCTCATCGACTAGCTTTTCTTACAATGAGCAGTTCTTC,CASSSTSFSYNEQFF,TRBJ2-1,TRBD2,TRBV18,NA
TGTGCCAGCAGCTTGCAACAGGGGAGTAATGAAAAACTGTTTTTT,CASSLQQGSNEKLFF,TRBJ1-4,TRBD1,TRBV5-5,NA
TGTGCCAGCAGCTTAGCGGCGGGAAGCGGGGGGGCAGGGGTCGAGCAGTACTTC,CASSLAAGSGGAGVEQYF,TRBJ2-7,TRBD2,TRBV7-2,NA
TGTGCCAGTAGTATCAAGGCAGGGGGTTCCTACGAGCAGTACTTC,CASSIKAGGSYEQYF,TRBJ2-7,TRBD1,TRBV19,NA
TGCGCCAGCAGTGACCGAGCGGGAGCGACCGGGGAGCTGTTTTTT,CASSDRAGATGELFF,TRBJ2-2,TRBD2,TRBV4-1,once
TGTGCTAGCAGCGAGGGACTAGCGGGGGGGTCCACGCAGTATTTT,CASSEGLAGGSTQYF,TRBJ2-3,TRBD2,TRBV7-7,NA
TGTGCCAGCAGTGAAGGACTAGCGGGGATAACCGGGGAGCTGTTTTTT,CASSEGLAGITGELFF,TRBJ2-2,TRBD2,TRBV6-1,NA
TGTGCCAGCAGCGTCCATTCTGACGAGGACTACGAGCAGTACTTC,CASSVHSDEDYEQYF,TRBJ2-7,NA,TRBV9,NA
TGTGCCATCAGCCAGGTCTATCTGGGGGCCAGCTCCTACGAGCAGTACTTC,CAISQVYLGASSYEQYF,TRBJ2-7,NA,TRBV10-3,NA
TGTGCCAGCAGCTCGGGTCGGGGGGGCACAGATACGCAGTATTTT,CASSSGRGGTDTQYF,TRBJ2-3,TRBD2,TRBV11-2,NA
TGTGCCAGCAGCTACCGGGACAGGGGACTCTATAATTCACCCCTCCACTTT,CASSYRDRGLYNSPLHF,TRBJ1-6,TRBD1,TRBV11-1,NA
TGTGCCAGTAGTCAACAGAGCGGTCCTGGGGAGCTGTTTTTT,CASSQQSGPGELFF,TRBJ2-2,NA,TRBV19,NA
TGTGCCAGCAGGGGAACAGGGGACCAATTTGAGACCCAGTACTTC,CASRGTGDQFETQYF,TRBJ2-5,TRBD1,TRBV5-4,NA
TGTGCCAGCAGCAGTACCGGGACAGGTTTTTCCTACGAGCAGTACTTC,CASSSTGTGFSYEQYF,TRBJ2-7,TRBD1,TRBV28,once
TGTGCCAGTAGTATTGGGGGGGAGCGGTATGGCTACACCTTC,CASSIGGERYGYTF,TRBJ1-2,NA,TRBV19,NA
TGTGCCAGCAGCTGGACTAGCGGGAGGTCCGCGAGCTCCTACAATGAGCAGTTCTTC,CASSWTSGRSASSYNEQFF,TRBJ2-1,TRBD2,TRBV7-2,NA
TGTGCCAGCAGACCGAGGACTAGCGGGTCGAACACCGGGGAGCTGTTTTTT,CASRPRTSGSNTGELFF,TRBJ2-2,TRBD2,TRBV7-8,NA
TGTGCCAGCAGCAAGAAGCGGGAGGGCCCCACCGGGGAGCTGTTTTTT,CASSKKREGPTGELFF,TRBJ2-2,TRBD2,TRBV9,NA
TGTGCCAGCAGCCAGACTAGCGGGAGCACAGATACGCAGTATTTT,CASSQTSGSTDTQYF,TRBJ2-3,TRBD2,TRBV4-2,NA
TGCGCCAGCAGCCAAGAGAATACCAGGCTTAACTATGGCTACACCTTC,CASSQENTRLNYGYTF,TRBJ1-2,NA,TRBV4-1,NA
TGTGCCAGCAGTCCCGGGACAGGGACCTTCTACGAGCAGTACTTC,CASSPGTGTFYEQYF,TRBJ2-7,TRBD1,TRBV4-2,NA
TGCGCCAGCAGCCTTAGCGGGGGGGGCACAGATACGCAGTATTTT,CASSLSGGGTDTQYF,TRBJ2-3,TRBD2,TRBV4-1,once
TGTGCCCAAGCGGGTTCGGATACGCAGTATTTT,CAQAGSDTQYF,TRBJ2-3,NA,TRBV7-9,NA
TGTGCCAGCAGCACAGACAGGGCCCCTACTAATGAAAAACTGTTTTTT,CASSTDRAPTNEKLFF,TRBJ1-4,TRBD1,TRBV7-6,NA
TGTGCCAGCAGCGTAGGGTTAGCAGCGAACACCGGGGAGCTGTTTTTT,CASSVGLAANTGELFF,TRBJ2-2,NA,TRBV9,NA
TGTGCCAGCTCACCTTTAGGACAAGATACGCAGTATTTT,CASSPLGQDTQYF,TRBJ2-3,NA,TRBV18,NA
TGTGCCACGTCACAGGGTGAATACTATGGCTACACCTTC,CATSQGEYYGYTF,TRBJ1-2,NA,TRBV30,NA
TGTGCCAGCAGCCAACAGACCTTTGCTATGAACACTGAAGCTTTCTTT,CASSQQTFAMNTEAFF,TRBJ1-1,NA,TRBV11-3,NA